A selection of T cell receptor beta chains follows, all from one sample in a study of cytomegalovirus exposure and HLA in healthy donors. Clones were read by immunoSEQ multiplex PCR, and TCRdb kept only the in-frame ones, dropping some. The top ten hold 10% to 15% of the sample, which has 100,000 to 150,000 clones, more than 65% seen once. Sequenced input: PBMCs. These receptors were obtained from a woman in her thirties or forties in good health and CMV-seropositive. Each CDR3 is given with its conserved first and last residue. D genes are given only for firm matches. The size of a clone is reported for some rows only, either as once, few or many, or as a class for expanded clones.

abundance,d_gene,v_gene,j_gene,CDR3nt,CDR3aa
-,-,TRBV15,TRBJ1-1,TGTGCCACCAGCAGAGATAAGGCGGCGAACACTGAAGCTTTCTTT,CATSRDKAANTEAFF
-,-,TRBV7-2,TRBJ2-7,TGTGCCAGCAGCCTGCCTACGCTCCACGAGCAGTACTTC,CASSLPTLHEQYF
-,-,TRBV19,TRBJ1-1,TGTGCCAGTACCCCGGGAGAGGACACTGAAGCTTTCTTT,CASTPGEDTEAFF
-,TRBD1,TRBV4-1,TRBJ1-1,TGCGCCAGCAGCCAAACAGGGGCCACACTGAACACTGAAGCTTTCTTT,CASSQTGATLNTEAFF
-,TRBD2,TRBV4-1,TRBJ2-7,TGCGCCAGCAGCCAAGTTGTCGGGAGGGCGGACGAGCAGTACTTC,CASSQVVGRADEQYF
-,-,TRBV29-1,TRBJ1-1,TGCGCGAGTCTCCCCTGGGGGGGCGCGAACACTGAAGCTTTCTTT,CASLPWGGANTEAFF
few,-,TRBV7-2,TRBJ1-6,TGTGCCAGCAGCTCCCAGGGGAATTCACCCCTCCACTTT,CASSSQGNSPLHF
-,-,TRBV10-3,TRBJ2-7,TGTGCCATCAGTGACGGTAGCGGCTACGAGCAGTACTTC,CAISDGSGYEQYF
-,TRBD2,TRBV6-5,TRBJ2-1,TGTGCCAGCAGTCGGACTAGCGGGAATTACAATGAGCAGTTCTTC,CASSRTSGNYNEQFF
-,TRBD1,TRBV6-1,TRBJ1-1,TGTGCCAGCAAGCCGGGACAGGGAGGTAACACTGAAGCTTTCTTT,CASKPGQGGNTEAFF
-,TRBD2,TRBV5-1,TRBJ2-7,TGCGCCAGCAGCTTCGGACTAGCGGGCTACGAGCAGTACTTC,CASSFGLAGYEQYF
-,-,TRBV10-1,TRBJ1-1,TGCGCCAGCAGTGAGTCCAACAGAAGGTCTGCTTTCTTT,CASSESNRRSAFF
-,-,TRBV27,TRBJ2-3,TGTGCCAGCAGTTTATTCAGGGCCACAGATACGCAGTATTTT,CASSLFRATDTQYF
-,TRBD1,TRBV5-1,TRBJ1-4,TGCGCCAGCAGCCAGGGACAGACTGCAACTAATGAAAAACTGTTTTTT,CASSQGQTATNEKLFF
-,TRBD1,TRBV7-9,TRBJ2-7,TGTGCCAGCAGCGACAGGGCAGGCTACGAGCAGTACTTC,CASSDRAGYEQYF
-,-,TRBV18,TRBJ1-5,TGTGCCAGCTCACCCTACGGCGGGGGAGGTCAGCCCCAGCATTTT,CASSPYGGGGQPQHF
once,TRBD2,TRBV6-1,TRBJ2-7,TGTGCCAGCAGTTCCACTAGCGCCTACTACGAGCAGTACTTC,CASSSTSAYYEQYF
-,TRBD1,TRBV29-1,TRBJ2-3,TGCAGCGTCGACAGGGATTCTAGCACAGATACGCAGTATTTT,CSVDRDSSTDTQYF
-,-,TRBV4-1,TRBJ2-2,TGCGCCAGCAGCCCTATAGAGGTGGAATCCGGGGAGCTGTTTTTT,CASSPIEVESGELFF
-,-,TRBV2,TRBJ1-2,TGTGCCAGCTCCTACAGGGATGGTCGTGGCTACACCTTC,CASSYRDGRGYTF
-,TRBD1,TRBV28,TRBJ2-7,TGTGCCAGCCTGACAGGGGATGCCCTCTACGAGCAGTACTTC,CASLTGDALYEQYF
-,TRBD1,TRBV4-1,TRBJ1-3,TGCGCCAGCAGCCAAGAGACAGGGGGCGTTGGATCTGGAAACACCATATATTTT,CASSQETGGVGSGNTIYF
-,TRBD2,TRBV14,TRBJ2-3,TGTGCCAGCAGCCCGGGGACTAGAGGTGATACAGATACGCAGTATTTT,CASSPGTRGDTDTQYF
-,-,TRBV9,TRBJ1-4,TGTGCCAGCAGCCATGGGGGGGGGACACTGTTTTTT,CASSHGGGTLFF
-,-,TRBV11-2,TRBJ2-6,TGTGCCAGCAGCCCCGGGACGGGACACTCTGGGGCCAACGTCCTGACTTTC,CASSPGTGHSGANVLTF
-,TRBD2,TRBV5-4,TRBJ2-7,TGTGCCAGCAGCTCCTTAGCGGGGGGGACCTACGAGCAGTACTTC,CASSSLAGGTYEQYF
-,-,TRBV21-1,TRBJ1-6,TGTGCCAGCAGCAAAGGAAGGGATAGCGGTTCACCCCTCCACTTT,CASSKGRDSGSPLHF
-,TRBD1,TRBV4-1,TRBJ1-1,TGCGCCAGCAGCCGACAGGGGGAGAGTGGCACTGAAGCTTTCTTT,CASSRQGESGTEAFF
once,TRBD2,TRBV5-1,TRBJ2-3,TGCGCCAGCAGCTTGGGTGCCGGGACTAGCGGGAGATTTTTAACAGATACGCAGTATTTT,CASSLGAGTSGRFLTDTQYF
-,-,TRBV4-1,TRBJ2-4,TGCGCCAGCAGCCAAGGGGACACAACAAACATTCAGTACTTC,CASSQGDTTNIQYF
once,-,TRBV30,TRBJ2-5,TGTGCCTGGAGCCCCCGGTGGGAGACCCAGTACTTC,CAWSPRWETQYF
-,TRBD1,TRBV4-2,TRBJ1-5,TGTGCCAGCAGCCAAGAGACAGGGAGCAATCAGCCCCAGCATTTT,CASSQETGSNQPQHF
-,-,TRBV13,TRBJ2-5,TGTGCCAGCAGCTTAGTGTTCGACAGCGAACAAGAGACCCAGTACTTC,CASSLVFDSEQETQYF
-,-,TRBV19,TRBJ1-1,TGTGCCAGTAGTATTGGTGGTACAGTAAAGAACACTGAAGCTTTCTTT,CASSIGGTVKNTEAFF
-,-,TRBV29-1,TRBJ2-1,TGCAGCTCGCAGGGGGGTAGCTCCTACAATGAGCAGTTCTTC,CSSQGGSSYNEQFF
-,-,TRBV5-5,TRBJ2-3,TGTGCCAGCAGCTCCTTAGATACGCAGTATTTT,CASSSLDTQYF
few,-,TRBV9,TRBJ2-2,TGTGCCAGCAGCGTAGGGAGGGGGCACACCGGGGAGCTGTTTTTT,CASSVGRGHTGELFF
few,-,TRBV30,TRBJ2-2,TGTGCCTGGAGTGTACCCGGGACATATGCCACCGGGGAGCTGTTTTTT,CAWSVPGTYATGELFF
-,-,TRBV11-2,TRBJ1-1,TGTGCCAGCAGCTTATTTGGGAGGACTGAAGCTTTCTTT,CASSLFGRTEAFF
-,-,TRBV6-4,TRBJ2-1,TGTGCCAGCAGTGACTCGAAGGAGCCAGAGCGATACAATGAGCAGTTCTTC,CASSDSKEPERYNEQFF
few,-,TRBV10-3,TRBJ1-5,TGTGCCATCAGTGATTGGGGCGACCAGCCCCAGCATTTT,CAISDWGDQPQHF